This T cell receptor beta chain originates from a study of T cells in Graves' hyperthyroidism and ophthalmopathy. This CDR3 spans 11 amino acids. The germline gives CDR1 SQVTM, CDR2 ANQGSEA. Study-wide results and caveats: In simple terms, a model built on 13 V-J features told ophthalmopathy apart from stable hyperthyroidism.

Authors of the study amplified TCR beta CDR3 regions from RNA transcripts. In the first-round RT-PCR of the TCR CDR3, the HTBI primer set was used. TCRdb analysed the multiplex PCR reads with MiXCR anew, one entry per CDR3 protein. The table lists about 400,000 distinct CDR3 sequences, about 14% of them singletons. Concerning this clonotype itself: Its antigen remains unknown. This could be a read error, since a much larger clone is one nucleotide away.

The chain uses TRBV29-1 and TRBJ1-1, with 8 bases fitting TRBD1. The receptor comes from a middle-aged man with Graves' ophthalmopathy. Sequenced sample: blood. CDR3 DNA sequence: TGCAGCGGCAATCAGGGGGCTGAAGCTTCCTTT. As protein: CSGNQGAEASF. Full variable domain (remainder filled in from reference TRBV29-1 and TRBJ1-1): SAVISQKPSRDICQRGTSLTIQCQVDSQVTMMFWYRQQPGQSLTLIATANQGSEATYESGFVIDKFPISRPNLTFSTLTVSNMSPEDSSIYLCSGNQGAEASFGQGTRLTVV.